A selection of T cell receptor beta chains follows, all from one sample in a study of shared clonotypes between healthy human individuals. The table came from immunoSEQ multiplex PCR; TCRdb's copy has only in-frame clones and leaves some out. The table includes fewer than 850,000 clones, approximately 97% detected once. The sample consisted of naive CD8+ T cells sorted from blood. These receptors were taken from a man aged 30-40 years in good health. The CDR3 runs from the conserved cysteine through the conserved F or W. Each record gives: J gene, V gene, D gene, clone size, CDR3 DNA, CDR3 protein. A D gene is named only where the DNA matches it firmly. The size of a clone is reported for some rows only, either as once, few or many, or as a class for expanded clones.

>TRBJ2-7|TRBV9|NA|NA
TGTGCCAGCAGCGTTACTGACTCCTACGAGCAGTACTTC
CASSVTDSYEQYF
>TRBJ2-2|TRBV4-3|TRBD2|NA
TGCGCCAGCAGCCAACAGATGGAAAGCGGGAGTGGTAACACCGGGGAGCTGTTTTTT
CASSQQMESGSGNTGELFF
>TRBJ1-2|TRBV19|NA|NA
TGTGCCAGTAGTATAGGGTGGGGGACCGTCTATGGCTACACCTTC
CASSIGWGTVYGYTF
>TRBJ2-4|TRBV11-2|NA|NA
TGTGCCAGCAGCTTATTTCCCGAGCTAAACATTCAGTACTTC
CASSLFPELNIQYF
>TRBJ2-2|TRBV19|NA|NA
TGTGCCAGTACCCCCCTCCCCTGGAACGGGGAGCTGTTTTTT
CASTPLPWNGELFF
>TRBJ1-1|TRBV4-1|NA|once
TGCGCCAGCAGCCAAGTATTGGCGGTACTGAACACTGAAGCTTTCTTT
CASSQVLAVLNTEAFF
>TRBJ1-5|TRBV15|NA|NA
TGTGCCACCAGCAGACCACCGGCCGATAGCAATCAGCCCCAGCATTTT
CATSRPPADSNQPQHF
>TRBJ2-7|TRBV4-1|NA|NA
TGCGCCAGCAGCGAAACAGGGTCTTACGAGCAGTACTTC
CASSETGSYEQYF
>TRBJ2-7|TRBV28|NA|few
TGTGCCACCCGGGACAACTCCTACGAGCAGTACTTC
CATRDNSYEQYF
>TRBJ2-3|TRBV6-4|NA|NA
TGTGCCAGCAGTGACCCGGGAGCTAGCACAGATACGCAGTATTTT
CASSDPGASTDTQYF
>TRBJ2-1|TRBV29-1|TRBD2|NA
TGCAGCGCCGGGGAGGGCTCCTACAATGAGCAGTTCTTC
CSAGEGSYNEQFF
>TRBJ2-2|TRBV7-6|TRBD1|NA
TGTGCCAGCAGCTTCCTGGGACAGGGGGGAATTCTCTCCGGGGAGCTGTTTTTT
CASSFLGQGGILSGELFF
>TRBJ2-7|TRBV6-5|TRBD2|NA
TGTGCCAGCAGTTTTCCCCTTAGCGGGACCTCCTACGAGCAGTACTTC
CASSFPLSGTSYEQYF
>TRBJ2-6|TRBV6-5|NA|NA
TGTGCCAGCAGTTACTCTCTCTCTGGGGCCAACGTCCTGACTTTC
CASSYSLSGANVLTF
>TRBJ2-7|TRBV27|TRBD2|NA
TGTGCCAGCAGTTCACTAGCGGCATCCTACGAGCAGTACTTC
CASSSLAASYEQYF
>TRBJ2-1|TRBV6-5|TRBD2|NA
TGTGCCAGCAATACGGGAGGGAGCTCCTACAATGAGCAGTTCTTC
CASNTGGSSYNEQFF
>TRBJ2-1|TRBV27|TRBD2|NA
TGTGCCAGCAGTCCGATGACTAGCGGGAGTGGTGAGCAGTTCTTC
CASSPMTSGSGEQFF
>TRBJ2-1|TRBV6-5|TRBD1|NA
TGTGCCAGCAGTTCGGATGGGACAGGGGGATTCAATGAGCAGTTCTTC
CASSSDGTGGFNEQFF
>TRBJ2-1|TRBV19|TRBD2|NA
TGTGCCAGTAATCCTAGCGGTTCCTACAATGAGCAGTTCTTC
CASNPSGSYNEQFF
>TRBJ2-7|TRBV28|NA|NA
TGTGCCAGCAGTTCCCAATATTCCCAGCGGGTTTCCGATTCCTACGAGCAGTACTTC
CASSSQYSQRVSDSYEQYF
>TRBJ2-1|TRBV18|NA|NA
TGTGCCAGCTCACCAGCAGCCCACTCCTACAATGAGCAGTTCTTC
CASSPAAHSYNEQFF
>TRBJ2-1|TRBV11-2|NA|once
TGTGCCAGCAGCTTAAGTACGGAGGGACGAACTAATGAGCAGTTCTTC
CASSLSTEGRTNEQFF
>TRBJ2-7|TRBV27|TRBD2|NA
TGTGCCAGCAGTGGGGGACTAGCTGGTTACGAGCAGTACTTC
CASSGGLAGYEQYF
>TRBJ2-6|TRBV7-9|NA|NA
TGTGCCAGCAGTCCGCCGGGGCCTAGCTCTGGGGCCAACGTCCTGACTTTC
CASSPPGPSSGANVLTF
>TRBJ2-1|TRBV29-1|NA|NA
TGCAGCGTTGAGAGACGACAGATCAACAATGAGCAGTTCTTC
CSVERRQINNEQFF
>TRBJ1-1|TRBV7-9|NA|NA
TGTGCCTCACTGGGGACTGAAGCTTTCTTT
CASLGTEAFF
>TRBJ1-1|TRBV7-9|NA|NA
TGTGCCAGCAGCCGCAGGGAGGCGATAAACACTGAAGCTTTCTTT
CASSRREAINTEAFF
>TRBJ2-3|TRBV19|NA|NA
TGTGCCAGTAGTAGACAGTACAGGGTGGCAGATACGCAGTATTTT
CASSRQYRVADTQYF
>TRBJ1-1|TRBV27|NA|NA
TGTGCCAGCAGTACCCCGGGGCAGGGCGGTGAAGCTTTCTTT
CASSTPGQGGEAFF
>TRBJ2-1|TRBV7-6|TRBD2|NA
TGTGCCAGCAGCCCCCGACTAGCGGGAGCTGTTGAGCAGTTCTTC
CASSPRLAGAVEQFF
>TRBJ2-1|TRBV29-1|NA|NA
TGCAGCGTTGAAACGGGATTCGATGAGCAGTTCTTC
CSVETGFDEQFF
>TRBJ1-5|TRBV7-9|TRBD1|NA
TGTGCCAGCAGCTCAGACAGGGGGCTGAGGGATCAGCCCCAGCATTTT
CASSSDRGLRDQPQHF
>TRBJ2-7|TRBV7-8|NA|NA
TGTGCCAGCAGCTCCCAAAACAACTACGAGCAGTACTTC
CASSSQNNYEQYF
>TRBJ2-1|TRBV27|TRBD2|NA
TGTGCCAGCAGTGATCCGGGACTAGCGGGAGGTGAGCAGTTCTTC
CASSDPGLAGGEQFF
>TRBJ2-5|TRBV11-2|TRBD2|NA
TGTGCCAGCCGCGGCAACAAGCCAGCGGGACAAGAGACCCAGTACTTC
CASRGNKPAGQETQYF
>TRBJ2-7|TRBV9|TRBD2|once
TGTGCCAGCAGCGAAGAAGCGGGGAATTCCTACGAGCAGTACTTC
CASSEEAGNSYEQYF
>TRBJ2-7|TRBV5-4|TRBD2|NA
TGTGCCAGCAGCTTGGCTGGACTAGCGGGAGTTGTCGAGCAGTACTTC
CASSLAGLAGVVEQYF
>TRBJ1-5|TRBV4-2|NA|NA
TGTGCCAGCAGCTGGGGACCAGGGATAGGCAATCAGCCCCAGCATTTT
CASSWGPGIGNQPQHF
>TRBJ1-1|TRBV7-9|NA|NA
TGTGCCAGCAGCTTAGTGGGGGGGTTCAACACTGAAGCTTTCTTT
CASSLVGGFNTEAFF
>TRBJ1-3|TRBV4-1|NA|NA
TGCGCCAGCAGCCAAGAGGGGGCCCGGGGCACCATATATTTT
CASSQEGARGTIYF